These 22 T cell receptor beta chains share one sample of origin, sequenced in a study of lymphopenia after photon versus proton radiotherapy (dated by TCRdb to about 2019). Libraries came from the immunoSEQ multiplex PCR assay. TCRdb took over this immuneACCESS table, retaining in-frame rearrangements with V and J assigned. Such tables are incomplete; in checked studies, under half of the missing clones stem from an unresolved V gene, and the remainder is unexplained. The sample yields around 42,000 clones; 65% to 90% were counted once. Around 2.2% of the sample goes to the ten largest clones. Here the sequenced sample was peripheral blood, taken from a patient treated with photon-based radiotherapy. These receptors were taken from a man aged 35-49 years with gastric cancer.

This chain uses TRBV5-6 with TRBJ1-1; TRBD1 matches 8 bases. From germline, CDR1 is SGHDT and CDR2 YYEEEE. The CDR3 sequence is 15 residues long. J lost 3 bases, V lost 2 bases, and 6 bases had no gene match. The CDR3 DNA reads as TGTGCCAGCAGCTTCCAAAGGACAGGGTACACTGAAGCTTTCTTT. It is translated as CASSFQRTGYTEAFF.

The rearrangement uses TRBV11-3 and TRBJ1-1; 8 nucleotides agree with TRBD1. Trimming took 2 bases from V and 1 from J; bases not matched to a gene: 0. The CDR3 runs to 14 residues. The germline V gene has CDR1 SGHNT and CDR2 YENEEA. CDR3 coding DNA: TGTGCCAGCAGCTTACAGGGGGCGAACACTGAAGCTTTCTTT. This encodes CASSLQGANTEAFF.

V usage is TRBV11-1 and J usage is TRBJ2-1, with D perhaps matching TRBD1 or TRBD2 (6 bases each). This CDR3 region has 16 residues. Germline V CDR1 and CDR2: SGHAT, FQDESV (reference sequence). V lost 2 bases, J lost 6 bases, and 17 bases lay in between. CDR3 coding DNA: TGTGCCAGCAGCTTATCGGTGGGGGGCCGGGGCAATGAGCAGTTCTTC. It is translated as CASSLSVGGRGNEQFF.

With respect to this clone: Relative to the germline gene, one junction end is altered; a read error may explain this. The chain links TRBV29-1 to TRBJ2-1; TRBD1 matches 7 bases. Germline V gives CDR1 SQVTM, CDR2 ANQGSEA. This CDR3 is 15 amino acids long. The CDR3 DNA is TGCAGCGTGGGCTCGGGACAGCGAGGTTACAGTGAGCAGTTCTTC. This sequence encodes CSVGSGQRGYSEQFF.

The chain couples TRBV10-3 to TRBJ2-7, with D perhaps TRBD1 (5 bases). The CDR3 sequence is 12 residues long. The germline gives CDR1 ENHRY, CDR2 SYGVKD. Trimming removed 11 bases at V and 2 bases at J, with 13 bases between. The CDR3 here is CAAQGGPYEQYF. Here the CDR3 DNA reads TGTGCCGCCCAGGGTGGCCCCTACGAGCAGTACTTC.

As DNA, the CDR3 is TGTGCCAGCAGTTCCGGGACAGGGGGCGCGGAGACCCAGTACTTC. Encoded protein: CASSSGTGGAETQYF. V gene TRBV27 combines with J gene TRBJ2-5; 12 positions match TRBD1. CDR1 and CDR2 from the germline V gene are MNHEY and SMNVEV (reference sequence). The CDR3 loop spans 15 amino acids. V shed 4 bases, J shed 5 bases, and the junction held 5 bases outside the gene matches.

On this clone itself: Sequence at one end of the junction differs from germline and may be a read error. CDR3 in DNA: TGTGCCTGGAATCTGGGCGGGACTTCGTACTTT. Protein sequence: CAWNLGGTSYF. This chain joins TRBV30 and TRBJ1-6; a weak D match, TRBD1 (5 bases). Germline CDR1 reads GTSNPN; CDR2 reads SVGIG (reference sequence). CDR3 length equals 11 residues.

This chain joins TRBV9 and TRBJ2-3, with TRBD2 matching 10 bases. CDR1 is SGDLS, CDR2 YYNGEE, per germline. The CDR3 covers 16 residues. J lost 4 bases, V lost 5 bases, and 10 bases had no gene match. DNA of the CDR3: TGTGCCAGCAGTCCTCCGGGCCTAGCGGGGGCAGATACGCAGTATTTT. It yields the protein CASSPPGLAGADTQYF.

CDR3 sequence reads: CASSYRQGLYNEQFF. The CDR3 bases are TGTGCCAGCAGTTACCGACAGGGACTTTACAATGAGCAGTTCTTC. The chain joins TRBV6-5 to TRBJ2-1, with TRBD1 as a possible D gene (7 bases). The CDR3 has 15 residues. CDR1 MNHEY and CDR2 SVGAGI come from the germline V gene. Between the trimmed V and J ends, which lost 2 bases and 4 bases, there was a span of 12 bases.

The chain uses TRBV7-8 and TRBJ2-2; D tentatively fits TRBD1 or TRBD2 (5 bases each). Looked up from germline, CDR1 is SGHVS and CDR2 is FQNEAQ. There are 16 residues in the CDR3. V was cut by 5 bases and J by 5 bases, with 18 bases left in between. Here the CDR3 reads CASSPNWGRVTGELFF. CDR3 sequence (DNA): TGTGCCAGCAGCCCTAATTGGGGACGAGTGACCGGGGAGCTGTTTTTT.

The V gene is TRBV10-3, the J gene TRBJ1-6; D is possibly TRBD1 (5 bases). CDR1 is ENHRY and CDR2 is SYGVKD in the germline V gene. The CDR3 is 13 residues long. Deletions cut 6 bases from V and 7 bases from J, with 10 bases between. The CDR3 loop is CAIREAGNSPLHF. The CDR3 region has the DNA TGTGCCATCAGAGAAGCAGGGAATTCACCCCTCCACTTT.

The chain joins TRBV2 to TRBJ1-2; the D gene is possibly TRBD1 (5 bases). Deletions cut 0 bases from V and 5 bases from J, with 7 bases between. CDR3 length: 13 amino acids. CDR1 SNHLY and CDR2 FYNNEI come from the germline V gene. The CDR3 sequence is CASSEAGGYGYTF. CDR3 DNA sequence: TGTGCCAGCAGTGAAGCGGGGGGATATGGCTACACCTTC.

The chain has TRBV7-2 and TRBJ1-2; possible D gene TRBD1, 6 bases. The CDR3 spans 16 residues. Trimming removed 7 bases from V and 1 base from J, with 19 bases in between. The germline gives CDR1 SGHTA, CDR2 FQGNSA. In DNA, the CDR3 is TGTGCCAGCACCATCCGGGGGCGCTCTGATAACTATGGCTACACCTTC. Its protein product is CASTIRGRSDNYGYTF. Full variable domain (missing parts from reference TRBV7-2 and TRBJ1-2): GAGVSQSPSNKVTEKGKDVELRCDPISGHTALYWYRQSLGQGLEFLIYFQGNSAPDKSGLPSDRFSAERTGGSVSTLTIQRTQQEDSAVYLCASTIRGRSDNYGYTFGSGTRLTVV.

CDR3 in DNA: TGTGCCAGCAGGTCCGGGACATCTACCTACGAGCAGTACTTC. This codes for CASRSGTSTYEQYF. V and J are TRBV5-8 and TRBJ2-7; possible D gene TRBD1, 6 bases. Germline V gives CDR1 SGHTS, CDR2 YDEGEE. V was clipped by 5 bases and J by 2 bases, with 14 bases between them. The CDR3 consists of 14 residues. Full variable domain (outside the CDR3, taken from reference TRBV5-8 and TRBJ2-7): EAGVTQSPTHLIKTRGQQATLRCSPISGHTSVYWYQQALGLGLQFLLWYDEGEERNRGNFPPRFSGRQFPNYSSELNVNALELEDSALYLCASRSGTSTYEQYFGPGTRLTVT.

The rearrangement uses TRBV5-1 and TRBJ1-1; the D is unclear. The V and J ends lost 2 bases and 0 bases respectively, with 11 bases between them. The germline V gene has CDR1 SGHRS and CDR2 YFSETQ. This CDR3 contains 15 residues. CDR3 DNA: TGCGCCAGCAGCTTAGTGGGCCTTATGAACACTGAAGCTTTCTTT. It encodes CASSLVGLMNTEAFF.

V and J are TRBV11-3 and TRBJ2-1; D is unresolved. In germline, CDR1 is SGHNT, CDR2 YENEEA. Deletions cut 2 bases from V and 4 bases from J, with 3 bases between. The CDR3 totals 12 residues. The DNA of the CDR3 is TGTGCCAGCAGCTTAACGTACAATGAGCAGTTCTTC. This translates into CASSLTYNEQFF.

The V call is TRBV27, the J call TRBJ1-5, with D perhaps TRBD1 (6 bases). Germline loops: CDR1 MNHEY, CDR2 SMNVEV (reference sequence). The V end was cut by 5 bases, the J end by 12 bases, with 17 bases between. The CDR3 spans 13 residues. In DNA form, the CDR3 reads TGTGCCAGCAGTCAGGACAGCCGAGGAGTCCAGCATTTT. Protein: CASSQDSRGVQHF.

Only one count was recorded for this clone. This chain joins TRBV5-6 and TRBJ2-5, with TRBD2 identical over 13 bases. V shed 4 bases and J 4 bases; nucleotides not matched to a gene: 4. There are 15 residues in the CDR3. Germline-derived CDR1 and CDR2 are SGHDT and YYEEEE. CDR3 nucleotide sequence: TGTGCCAGCAGCCCGGGACTAGCGGGGTCAGAGACCCAGTACTTC. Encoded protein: CASSPGLAGSETQYF. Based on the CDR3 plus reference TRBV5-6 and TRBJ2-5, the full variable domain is DAGVTQSPTHLIKTRGQQVTLRCSPKSGHDTVSWYQQALGQGPQFIFQYYEEEERQRGNFPDRFSGHQFPNYSSELNVNALLLGDSALYLCASSPGLAGSETQYFGPGTRLLVL.

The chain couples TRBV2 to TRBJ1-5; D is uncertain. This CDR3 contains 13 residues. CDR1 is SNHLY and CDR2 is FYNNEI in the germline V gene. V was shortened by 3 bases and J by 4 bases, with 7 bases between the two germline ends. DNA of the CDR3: TGTGCCAGCAGTGAGTCGGGAAATCAGCCCCAGCATTTT. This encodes CASSESGNQPQHF.

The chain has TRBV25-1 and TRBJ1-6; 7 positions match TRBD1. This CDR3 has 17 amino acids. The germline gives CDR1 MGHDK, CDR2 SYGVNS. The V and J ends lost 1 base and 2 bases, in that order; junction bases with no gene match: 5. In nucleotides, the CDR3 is TGTGCCAGCAGTGAATTCGGCAGGGGGACCTATAATTCACCCCTCCACTTT. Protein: CASSEFGRGTYNSPLHF.

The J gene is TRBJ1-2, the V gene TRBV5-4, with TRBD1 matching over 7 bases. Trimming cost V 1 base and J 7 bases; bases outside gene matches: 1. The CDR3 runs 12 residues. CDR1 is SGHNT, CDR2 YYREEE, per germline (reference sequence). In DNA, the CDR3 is TGTGCCAGCAGCTTGAGACAGGGTGGCTACACCTTC. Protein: CASSLRQGGYTF.

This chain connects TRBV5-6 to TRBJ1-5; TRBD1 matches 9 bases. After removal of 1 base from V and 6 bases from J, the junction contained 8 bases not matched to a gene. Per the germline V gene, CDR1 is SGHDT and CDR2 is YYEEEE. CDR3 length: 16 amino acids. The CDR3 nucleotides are TGTGCCAGCAGCTTGATGGGACAGGGAGGGGGTCAGCCCCAGCATTTT. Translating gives CASSLMGQGGGQPQHF.